The rows below give T cell receptor beta chains drawn from one sample of a study of molecular identifiers for immune sequencing clone quantification. TCRdb reanalysed the PCR reads using MiXCR and keeps one entry per CDR3 protein. The sample carries over 85,000 distinct CDR3 sequences, about 35% recorded once. Sequenced material: naive CD8+ T cells from blood, with Jurkat cell RNA spiked in. These receptors originate from a human donor in good health. Some libraries in this study had Jurkat cell RNA spiked in. The CDR3 runs from the conserved cysteine through the conserved F or W. The order of the fields is clone size, CDR3 length, D gene, V gene, J gene, CDR3 DNA, CDR3 protein. A D gene is named only where the DNA matches it firmly. Clone size is not always given. Where it is, it says once, few, many or a class for expanded clones.

NA	15	NA	TRBV3-1	TRBJ1-4	TGTGCCAGCAGCCAGGCTCAGGGCTTCGATGAAAAACTGTTTTTT	CASSQAQGFDEKLFF
NA	16	NA	TRBV28	TRBJ2-1	TGTGCCAGCAGTGGGTCGTGGGGGAGCTCCTACTATGAGCAGTTCTTC	CASSGSWGSSYYEQFF
NA	17	TRBD2	TRBV7-9	TRBJ2-7	TGTGCCAGCAGCCCCCCCTCCGGACTAGCGGGAGGTTACGAGCAGTACTTC	CASSPPSGLAGGYEQYF
few	14	NA	TRBV20-1	TRBJ2-3	TGCAGTTCCGGCCCACCGCGGGGCCCGCATACGCAGTATTTT	CSSGPPRGPHTQYF
NA	14	NA	TRBV14	TRBJ2-3	TGTGCCAGCAGCCAGTGGTCTGTCACAGATACGCAGTATTTT	CASSQWSVTDTQYF
many	16	TRBD2	TRBV5-1	TRBJ2-5	TGCGCCAGCAGCTTGGGGACTAGTGGGGGTCAAGAGACCCAGTACTTC	CASSLGTSGGQETQYF
NA	13	NA	TRBV27	TRBJ1-1	TGTGCCACCAGATGGGAAATGAACACTGAAGCTTTCTTT	CATRWEMNTEAFF
few	19	NA	TRBV15	TRBJ2-1	TGTGCCACCAGCAGCAGAGACCTACAACGAGAGATCGGAGACAATGAGCAGTTCTTC	CATSSRDLQREIGDNEQFF
NA	18	NA	TRBV4-3	TRBJ2-1	TGCGCCAGCAGCCTCAGTCTGCATGGGGGCCCCGCCAACAATGAGCAGTTCTTC	CASSLSLHGGPANNEQFF
NA	14	NA	TRBV6-2/TRBV6-3	TRBJ2-1	TGTGCCAGCAGTTATGCGGGGCCCTACAATGAGCAGTTCTTC	CASSYAGPYNEQFF
many	14	NA	TRBV13	TRBJ2-2	TGTGCCAGCAGCTTAGCTACAAGCACCGGGGAGCTGTTTTTT	CASSLATSTGELFF
NA	12	NA	TRBV11-2	TRBJ2-7	TGTGCCAGCACACCCTCTTCCCCTGAGCAGTACTTC	CASTPSSPEQYF
NA	16	TRBD1	TRBV4-3	TRBJ2-7	TGCGCCAGCAGCCAAGATGAGTGGACAGGGAGCTACGAGCAGTACTTC	CASSQDEWTGSYEQYF
many	17	NA	TRBV7-9	TRBJ1-5	TGTGCCAGCAGCTCCATACAACCGCGGAGGTCCAATCAGCCCCAGCATTTT	CASSSIQPRRSNQPQHF
NA	14	NA	TRBV28	TRBJ2-5	TGTGCCAGCAGTTTTCCGGGGAATCAAGAGCCCCAGTACTTC	CASSFPGNQEPQYF
few	13	TRBD1	TRBV11-2	TRBJ2-7	TGTGCCAGCAGCCCGGGACAGGGATGGGAGCAGTACTTC	CASSPGQGWEQYF
many	15	NA	TRBV4-2	TRBJ1-2	TGTGCCAGCAGCCAAGATTCGGAGGGAATCTATGGCTACACCTTC	CASSQDSEGIYGYTF
few	15	NA	TRBV7-8	TRBJ1-5	TGTGCCAGCAGCTTAAACCCGTATAGCAATCAGCCCCAGCATTTT	CASSLNPYSNQPQHF
NA	15	TRBD2	TRBV5-4	TRBJ2-5	TGTGCCAGCAGCCCGATAAGCGGGAGTCAAGAGACCCAGTACTTC	CASSPISGSQETQYF
many	16	TRBD1	TRBV5-5	TRBJ1-5	TGTGCCAGCAGCGCATATCCGACAGGGAGAGGACAGCCCCAGCATTTT	CASSAYPTGRGQPQHF
few	17	TRBD2	TRBV25-1	TRBJ2-7	TGTGCCAGCAGTGAAGTGGTGTCGGGAGGGACTCCCTACGAGCAGTACTTC	CASSEVVSGGTPYEQYF
NA	14	NA	TRBV12-3/TRBV12-4	TRBJ2-7	TGTGCCAGCAGTTCGCCGGGACACCTCTACGAGCAGTACTTC	CASSSPGHLYEQYF
large	18	TRBD2	TRBV7-8	TRBJ2-5	TGTGCCAGCAGCTTCTCCCCTAGCGGGAGGGGTGGGCAAGAGACCCAGTACTTC	CASSFSPSGRGGQETQYF
once	13	NA	TRBV29-1	TRBJ2-7	TGCAGCGTTGAGTACCAGGATACCTACGAGCAGTACTTC	CSVEYQDTYEQYF
NA	15	NA	TRBV6-2/TRBV6-3	TRBJ1-5	TGTGCCAGCAGTTACCCCCGGATTCTCAATCAGCCCCAGCATTTT	CASSYPRILNQPQHF
few	17	TRBD2	TRBV7-6	TRBJ2-3	TGTGCCAGCAGCTTTGAAGCCGGGGGGTGGGTCACAGATACGCAGTATTTT	CASSFEAGGWVTDTQYF
NA	16	TRBD1	TRBV29-1	TRBJ1-1	TGCAGCGTTGAAGATTTCGGGACAGGGGTATATACTGAAGCTTTCTTT	CSVEDFGTGVYTEAFF
few	14	NA	TRBV9	TRBJ2-5	TGTGCCAGCAGCCCAGGGAGCGTAAGGGAGACCCAGTACTTC	CASSPGSVRETQYF
NA	13	NA	TRBV6-2/TRBV6-3	TRBJ1-2	TGTGCCAGCAGTGACTTAGCTAACTATGGCTACACCTTC	CASSDLANYGYTF
many	12	NA	TRBV19	TRBJ2-1	TGTGCCAGTGCGGAGGGAATCAATGAGCAGTTCTTC	CASAEGINEQFF
many	15	NA	TRBV7-9	TRBJ2-7	TGTGCCAGCAGCTTTTTGGCACGGGGTCCGTACGAGCAGTACTTC	CASSFLARGPYEQYF
NA	15	NA	TRBV19	TRBJ2-3	TGTGCCAGTACCCCGGGTCCGGATTGGGGAGATACGCAGTATTTT	CASTPGPDWGDTQYF
NA	13	NA	TRBV7-9	TRBJ2-1	TGTGCCAGCAGCTTCCCAGTTCGTAATGAGCAGTTCTTC	CASSFPVRNEQFF
few	12	NA	TRBV12-3/TRBV12-4	TRBJ2-1	TGTGCCTGCGGACCATCTCACAGTGAGCAGTTCTTC	CACGPSHSEQFF
few	12	TRBD2	TRBV4-2	TRBJ2-1	TGTGCCAGCAGTCAAGCGGGAGTCGAGCAGTTCTTC	CASSQAGVEQFF
few	13	NA	TRBV27	TRBJ1-1	TGTGCCAGCAGTTGGGGCCTGAACACTGAAGCTTTCTTT	CASSWGLNTEAFF
many	14	NA	TRBV7-8	TRBJ2-1	TGTGCCAGCAGCTTATGGGGCCCGAGCAATGAGCAGTTCTTC	CASSLWGPSNEQFF
few	15	NA	TRBV4-3	TRBJ1-5	TGCGCCAGCAGCCACTCCAGGGGAGGCAATCAGCCCCAGCATTTT	CASSHSRGGNQPQHF
NA	17	TRBD2	TRBV15	TRBJ2-3	TGTGCCACCAGCAGAAGAACCAGCGGGAGCGGAACAGATACGCAGTATTTT	CATSRRTSGSGTDTQYF
NA	14	NA	TRBV2	TRBJ1-1	TGTGCCAACAGGCCATCCCCTATGAACACTGAAGCTTTCTTT	CANRPSPMNTEAFF
NA	16	NA	TRBV4-3	TRBJ1-1	TGCGCCAGCAGCCAAGACCACTCCGGGCTTTCCACTGAAGCTTTCTTT	CASSQDHSGLSTEAFF
NA	17	NA	TRBV7-8	TRBJ2-7	TGTGCCAGCAGCTTAGCCCCCCCGGCTCGGGAATTTTACGAGCAGTGCTTC	CASSLAPPAREFYEQCF
NA	17	TRBD1	TRBV15	TRBJ1-5	TGTGCCACCAGCAGAGAGGGTAGGGACAGCTTGGATCAGCCCCAGCATTTT	CATSREGRDSLDQPQHF
NA	15	NA	TRBV7-2	TRBJ1-5	TGTGCCAGCAGCTTAGGCGGGGGGAGCAATCAGCCCCAGCATTTT	CASSLGGGSNQPQHF
many	17	NA	TRBV4-3	TRBJ1-5	TGCGCCAGCAGCCAAGATAGGTCTTCGCTAAGCAATCAGCCCCAGCATTTT	CASSQDRSSLSNQPQHF
NA	14	NA	TRBV25-1	TRBJ1-2	TGTGCCAGCTGTGAGGATGTGGGGAGCCGGGGCTACACCTTC	CASCEDVGSRGYTF
many	15	NA	TRBV6-5	TRBJ1-5	TGTGCCAGCAGTTACTCATGGGGCCCGGGCCAGCCCCAGCATTTT	CASSYSWGPGQPQHF
NA	11	NA	TRBV4-1	TRBJ2-7	TGCGCCAGCAGCCAAGGGGACGAACAGTACTTC	CASSQGDEQYF
NA	15	TRBD2	TRBV7-3	TRBJ2-3	TGTGCCAGCAGCCCACTAGCGGGAGGGACAGATTCGCAGTATTTT	CASSPLAGGTDSQYF
NA	22	NA	TRBV28	TRBJ2-3	TGTGCCAGCAGTTCAGCCCTCAACAGGGATCTATCCCTGACCGATAGCACAGATACGCAGTATTTT	CASSSALNRDLSLTDSTDTQYF
NA	15	NA	TRBV27	TRBJ2-7	TGTGCCAGCAGTCCCCGGGGTAAATTGATCTACGAGCAGTACTTC	CASSPRGKLIYEQYF